Following are 21 T cell receptor beta chains from one sample sequenced in a study of blood T cell repertoires in COVID-19. Only in-frame clones appear in the TCRdb table, and some are missing; sequencing was by immunoSEQ multiplex PCR. The sample yields 400,000 or so clones, around 87% seen once. Sequencing input: peripheral blood. The source of these receptors is a human donor in a cohort sampled during active COVID-19.

The table lists this clone with a few counts. This chain links TRBV7-3 with TRBJ1-1; D not certain. V dropped 3 bases and J dropped 1 base, with 6 bases sitting between them. Germline CDR1 is SGHTA and CDR2 is FQGTGA. CDR3 length: 13 residues. CDR3 coding DNA: TGTGCCAGCAGCTTTATCGGGAACACTGAAGCTTTCTTT. This sequence encodes CASSFIGNTEAFF.

With respect to this clone: Other DNA sequences in the sample encode the same CDR3. V gene TRBV3-1 (or the pseudogene TRBV3-2) combines with J gene TRBJ1-2; 10 nucleotides match TRBD1. This CDR3 is 14 amino acids long. CDR1 and CDR2 from the germline V gene are LGHDT and YNNKEL (reference sequence). V lost 4 bases to trimming and J lost 3 bases; unmatched junction nucleotides: 2. The CDR3 nucleotides are TGTGCCAGCAGCCGAGGACAGGGGGACTATGGCTACACCTTC. This encodes CASSRGQGDYGYTF.

V gene TRBV28 combines with J gene TRBJ1-1, with 7 positions matching TRBD1. This CDR3 has 11 residues. J lost 6 bases, V lost 7 bases, and 2 bases had no gene match. Looked up from germline, CDR1 is MDHEN and CDR2 is SYDVKM. The CDR3 DNA reads as TGTGCCAGCACCGACAGGGCTGAAGCTTTCTTT. The encoded protein is CASTDRAEAFF.

This clone was seen only once. One end of the junction is discordant with germline, which a read error may explain. This sequence joins TRBV4-1 and TRBJ1-4; D unclear. The germline V gene encodes CDR1 MGHRA and CDR2 YSYEKL. CDR3 length: 14 amino acids. Here the CDR3 reads CASRHVRTNEKLFF. The CDR3 nucleotides read TGCGCCAGCCGCCACGTACGGACTAATGAAAAACTGTTTTTT.

The sample holds a few counts of this clone. V usage is TRBV28 and J usage is TRBJ1-3, with D perhaps TRBD1 (6 bases). The CDR3 has 14 residues. Germline CDR1 MDHEN, CDR2 SYDVKM. Trimming shortened V by 11 bases and J by 0 bases, and 14 bases separated the two germline ends. The CDR3 coding sequence is TGTGCCGCAGGGACACCTTCCTCTGGAAACACCATATATTTT. Translation: CAAGTPSSGNTIYF. The full variable domain, its missing parts supplied by reference TRBV28 and TRBJ1-3, is DVKVTQSSRYLVKRTGEKVFLECVQDMDHENMFWYRQDPGLGLRLIYFSYDVKMKEKGDIPEGYSVSREKKERFSLILESASTNQTSMYLCAAGTPSSGNTIYFGEGSWLTVV.

This clone showed up just once. The chain has TRBV2 and TRBJ2-2; no definite D call. V lost 7 bases to trimming and J lost 2 bases, with 5 bases between them. Per the germline V gene, CDR1 is SNHLY and CDR2 is FYNNEI. CDR3 length: 12 residues. In DNA form, the CDR3 reads TGTGCCAGCACAGTTAACACCGGGGAGCTGTTTTTT. Its protein product is CASTVNTGELFF.

The chain couples TRBV5-1 to TRBJ1-1; perhaps TRBD1 as D (5 bases). The V gene lost 5 bases and the J gene lost 4 bases, with 12 bases spanning the gap. Germline assignment: CDR1 SGHRS and CDR2 YFSETQ. The CDR3 loop spans 13 amino acids. CDR3 DNA sequence: TGCGCCAGCAGGGCAGGGTTTCGCACTGAAGCTTTCTTT. Protein: CASRAGFRTEAFF. The complete variable domain, with remaining parts taken from reference TRBV5-1 and TRBJ1-1, reads KAGVTQTPRYLIKTRGQQVTLSCSPISGHRSVSWYQQTPGQGLQFLFEYFSETQRNKGNFPGRFSGRQFSNSRSEMNVSTLELGDSALYLCASRAGFRTEAFFGQGTRLTVV.

CDR3 in amino acids: CASSLTGFRNEQYF. In nucleotides, the CDR3 is TGTGCCAGTAGTCTAACAGGGTTTCGGAACGAGCAGTACTTC. J is TRBJ2-7 and V is TRBV19; D might be TRBD1 (6 bases). Germline CDR1 reads LNHDA; CDR2 reads SQIVND (reference sequence). V lost 5 bases and J lost 5, with 16 bases in between. The CDR3 consists of 14 residues. The entire variable domain, with the rest obtained from reference TRBV19 and TRBJ2-7, is as follows: DGGITQSPKYLFRKEGQNVTLSCEQNLNHDAMYWYRQDPGQGLRLIYYSQIVNDFQKGDIAEGYSVSREKKESFPLTVTSAQKNPTAFYLCASSLTGFRNEQYFGPGTRLTVT.

Regarding this clone: One end of the junction varies from germline; a read error may be responsible. The chain is built from TRBV5-1 and TRBJ2-7; D possibly corresponds to TRBD2 (6 bases). The germline CDR1 and CDR2 sequences are SGHRS and YFSETQ. The CDR3 is 14 amino acids. This CDR3 reads CASSLETGVSSGDF. The CDR3 nucleotides read TGCGCCAGCAGCTTGGAGACGGGGGTTTCGTCGGGGGACTTC.

The chain combines TRBV4-2 with TRBJ2-7; D call uncertain. Trimming took 1 base from V and 6 from J, leaving 10 bases between them. The CDR3 consists of 13 residues. Germline CDR1 is LGHNA and CDR2 is YNFKEQ. CDR3 coding DNA: TGTGCCAGCAGCCAAGTAAATGTAGCCGAGCAGTACTTC. The encoded protein is CASSQVNVAEQYF.

The chain uses TRBV6-6 and TRBJ1-4; 8 bases are shared with TRBD1. Germline V gene sequence: CDR1 MNHNY, CDR2 SVGAGI (reference sequence). Trimming took 7 bases from V and 4 from J; bases not matched to a gene: 8. The CDR3 spans 15 residues. The CDR3 here is CASTLTDRGNEKLFF. The CDR3 DNA reads as TGTGCCAGCACCCTAACAGACAGGGGTAATGAAAAACTGTTTTTT.

This chain connects TRBV27 to TRBJ2-5; the match to TRBD1 covers 7 bases. Germline V gene lookup returns CDR1 MNHEY and CDR2 SMNVEV (reference sequence). J was trimmed by 4 bases and V by 5 bases; bases with no gene match: 10. The CDR3 covers 15 residues. The CDR3 loop reads CASSPFPTGSETQYF. Written as DNA, the CDR3 is TGTGCCAGCAGTCCTTTCCCGACAGGGTCAGAGACCCAGTACTTC.

The V call is TRBV5-1, the J call TRBJ2-3, with a possible D match to TRBD1 (5 bases). Trimming shortened V by 1 base and J by 5 bases, and 17 bases separated the two germline ends. This CDR3 has 16 residues. The V gene's germline CDR1 is SGHRS and CDR2 YFSETQ. This chain's CDR3 is CASSLIGPPGQDTQYF. CDR3 nucleotides: TGCGCCAGCAGCTTGATTGGACCCCCCGGACAAGATACGCAGTATTTT.

The chain couples TRBV2 to TRBJ1-1; D unresolved. Per germline, CDR1 SNHLY and CDR2 FYNNEI. The CDR3 is made up of 15 amino acids. V was shortened by 4 bases and J by 2 bases, with 14 bases between the two germline ends. The CDR3 DNA reads as TGTGCCAGCAGTGCGGTGGGCGTTCGTAACACTGAAGCTTTCTTT. It is translated as CASSAVGVRNTEAFF.

The chain links TRBV18 to TRBJ2-5, with a tentative D call TRBD1 (5 bases). The CDR3 totals 13 residues. Germline CDR1 is KGHSH and CDR2 is LQKENI. V lost 6 bases and J 4 bases, leaving 12 bases between the germline ends. This CDR3 is CASSVYGAETQYF. In DNA, the CDR3 is TGTGCCAGCTCCGTTTATGGGGCAGAGACCCAGTACTTC.

J is TRBJ2-2 and V is TRBV9; TRBD2 aligns across 11 bases. CDR1 SGDLS and CDR2 YYNGEE come from the germline V gene. V trimming: 0 bases; J trimming: 4 bases; junction bases outside the gene matches: 2. This CDR3 has 16 amino acids. CDR3 region: CASSVELAGGTGELFF. The CDR3 DNA is TGTGCCAGCAGCGTAGAGCTAGCGGGGGGCACCGGGGAGCTGTTTTTT.

The chain is built from TRBV7-9 and TRBJ2-5, with TRBD2 matching over 10 bases. Germline lookup yields CDR1 SEHNR and CDR2 FQNEAQ (reference sequence). With V trimmed by 4 bases and J by 3 bases, 2 bases remained unmatched. The CDR3 totals 14 residues. CDR3 nucleotides: TGTGCCAGCAGCTCTCTAGCGGGGGAAGAGACCCAGTACTTC. Translated, it gives CASSSLAGEETQYF.

This clone was detected only once. The chain uses TRBV5-4 and TRBJ2-3; 14 bases are shared with TRBD2. The trim removed 2 bases at V and 2 bases at J, leaving 7 bases unmatched. Germline CDR1 and CDR2: SGHNT and YYREEE (reference sequence). The CDR3 has 18 amino acids. The CDR3 region has the DNA TGTGCCAGCAGCTTACTAAGGACTAGCGGGGGGTCCACAGATACGCAGTATTTT. This translates into CASSLLRTSGGSTDTQYF.

The chain couples TRBV10-3 to TRBJ2-7; 12 bases agree with TRBD2. The V gene end was trimmed by 6 bases and the J gene end by 1 base; junction bases not matched to a gene: 7. CDR3 length: 16 residues. From germline, CDR1 is ENHRY and CDR2 SYGVKD. The CDR3, as DNA: TGTGCCATCAGCGAAGGGACTAGCGGGCGATCCTACGAGCAGTACTTC. Amino acid sequence: CAISEGTSGRSYEQYF.

The CDR3 reads CASRPRGLGVTYEQYF. In nucleotides, the CDR3 is TGTGCCAGCAGGCCCAGGGGGCTCGGGGTTACCTACGAGCAGTACTTC. V is TRBV2 and J is TRBJ2-7, with 8 bases that match TRBD1. V shed 6 bases and J 2 bases; nucleotides not matched to a gene: 12. Germline V gives CDR1 SNHLY, CDR2 FYNNEI. This CDR3 is 16 amino acids long.

This clone appeared a single time. The chain carries TRBV15 and TRBJ2-3, with 10 positions matching TRBD2. Germline lookup yields CDR1 LNHNV and CDR2 YYDKDF (reference sequence). The CDR3 loop spans 17 amino acids. Trimming cost V 0 bases and J 3 bases; bases outside gene matches: 6. Here the CDR3 reads CATSREASGGTTDTQYF. As DNA, the CDR3 is TGTGCCACCAGCAGAGAGGCTAGCGGGGGTACTACAGATACGCAGTATTTT.